The 25 T cell receptor beta chains in this list originate from one sample, sequenced in a study of T cells in Graves' hyperthyroidism and ophthalmopathy. Amplified regions were TCR beta CDR3 sequences from RNA transcripts. The primer set for the first-round RT-PCR of the TCR CDR3 was HTBI. TCRdb fed the multiplex PCR reads into MiXCR, producing one record per CDR3 protein. Among more than 500,000 distinct CDR3 sequences listed, about 16% were seen once. Material for sequencing was blood. All receptors derive from a woman younger than 45 with Graves' ophthalmopathy.

The V and J genes are TRBV28 and TRBJ2-6; possible D gene TRBD1, 6 bases. This CDR3 has 16 residues. Trimming removed 4 bases from V and 4 bases from J, with 14 bases in between. Germline V gene data show CDR1 as MDHEN and CDR2 as SYDVKM. The CDR3 region is CASSSNTGSGANVLTF. As DNA, the CDR3 is TGTGCCAGCAGTTCCAATACAGGGTCCGGGGCCAACGTCCTGACTTTC.

This clonotype was seen ten or more times. The chain joins TRBV2 to TRBJ2-7; tentatively, D is TRBD1 or TRBD2 (5 bases each). V lost 4 bases and J 6 bases, leaving 13 bases between the germline ends. Germline CDR1 is SNHLY and CDR2 is FYNNEI. The CDR3 is 13 residues long. CDR3 loop: CASSVGPIREQYF. DNA of the CDR3: TGTGCCAGCAGTGTGGGACCGATCCGCGAGCAGTACTTC.

This clonotype appeared many times. The chain couples TRBV5-1 to TRBJ2-7, with D maybe TRBD1 (6 bases). V lost 4 bases, J lost 3 bases, and 17 bases lay in between. CDR1 and CDR2 (germline): SGHRS, YFSETQ. CDR3 length equals 15 residues. The CDR3 loop reads CASSIRIGQHYEQYF. CDR3 coding DNA: TGCGCCAGCAGCATCCGAATTGGACAGCACTACGAGCAGTACTTC. The complete variable domain, with remaining parts taken from reference TRBV5-1 and TRBJ2-7, reads KAGVTQTPRYLIKTRGQQVTLSCSPISGHRSVSWYQQTPGQGLQFLFEYFSETQRNKGNFPGRFSGRQFSNSRSEMNVSTLELGDSALYLCASSIRIGQHYEQYFGPGTRLTVT.

Remarks on this clonotype: A read error is possible here, since a much larger clone lies one base away. This chain joins TRBV5-5 and TRBJ2-1; a possible D gene is TRBD1 (7 bases). CDR3 size: 15 residues. Germline V gives CDR1 SGHKS, CDR2 YYEKEE (reference sequence). The CDR3 bases are TGTGCCAGCAGCTTGCTTCAGGGGGGAGGCAATGGGCAGTTCTTC. This gives the protein CASSLLQGGGNGQFF.

This clonotype was recorded at least ten times. The rearrangement joins TRBV20-1 to TRBJ1-1; tentatively, D is TRBD1 (6 bases). CDR3 length: 14 amino acids. Between the trimmed V and J ends, which lost 1 base and 4 bases, there was a span of 13 bases. CDR1 and CDR2 from the germline V gene are DFQATT and SNEGSKA (reference sequence). This CDR3 reads CSARVLQGGTEAFF. CDR3 bases: TGCAGTGCTAGAGTTTTACAAGGGGGCACTGAAGCTTTCTTT.

This chain uses TRBV6-2 or TRBV6-3 with TRBJ2-5; 10 nucleotides align to TRBD1. The CDR3 has 14 amino acids. V shed 3 bases and J 9 bases; nucleotides not matched to a gene: 7. Germline loops: CDR1 MNHEY, CDR2 SVGEGT. Here the CDR3 DNA reads TGTGCCAGCAGTTATTCCGGACAGGGGGTGTCCCAGTACTTC. This codes for CASSYSGQGVSQYF.

This clonotype has a count of ten or more. The rearrangement uses TRBV18 and TRBJ2-5, with a weak D call TRBD1 (5 bases). V was trimmed by 0 bases and J by 5 bases, leaving 10 bases between them. CDR3 length equals 14 residues. Germline values: CDR1 KGHSH, CDR2 LQKENI. The CDR3 here is CASSPPLRVETQYF. CDR3 nucleotides: TGTGCCAGCTCACCACCACTCAGGGTTGAGACCCAGTACTTC.

This clonotype showed up many times. The chain is built from TRBV6-2 or TRBV6-3 and TRBJ2-2, with D tentatively TRBD1 (5 bases). The CDR3 has 15 residues. Germline values: CDR1 MNHEY, CDR2 SVGEGT. V was trimmed by 7 bases and J by 4 bases, leaving 16 bases between them. The DNA of the CDR3 is TGTGCCAGCAAGGGTAGACAGCAGTTCACCGGGGAGCTGTTTTTT. It codes for CASKGRQQFTGELFF.

The chain carries TRBV27 and TRBJ1-5; D is unclear. V was cut by 5 bases and J by 0 bases, with 5 bases left in between. In germline, CDR1 is MNHEY, CDR2 SMNVEV (reference sequence). CDR3 length equals 13 residues. DNA of the CDR3: TGTGCCAGCAGTGATAGTAGCAATCAGCCCCAGCATTTT. Protein product: CASSDSSNQPQHF.

This clonotype has more than one count but fewer than ten. The J gene is TRBJ2-7, the V gene TRBV4-2; TRBD2 aligns across 10 bases. The germline gives CDR1 LGHNA, CDR2 YNFKEQ. This CDR3 is built from 16 residues. The V and J ends lost 1 base and 3 bases, in that order; junction bases with no gene match: 6. CDR3 coding DNA: TGTGCCAGCAGCCAAGGCCCAGCGGGAGGGAGCTACGAGCAGTACTTC. Its translation: CASSQGPAGGSYEQYF.

This clonotype was detected only a few times. At one of its ends the junction is not consistent with the germline gene, which may arise from a read error. The rearrangement uses TRBV5-1 and TRBJ2-7, with D perhaps matching TRBD2 (6 bases). Per the germline V gene, CDR1 is SGHRS and CDR2 is YFSETQ. The CDR3 length is 16 residues. The chain's CDR3 is CASSVWGEASSYEQYF. The DNA for the CDR3 is TGTGCCAGCAGCGTCTGGGGGGAGGCCAGCTCCTACGAGCAGTACTTC. The full variable domain, with the rest looked up from reference TRBV5-1 and TRBJ2-7, is KAGVTQTPRYLIKTRGQQVTLSCSPISGHRSVSWYQQTPGQGLQFLFEYFSETQRNKGNFPGRFSGRQFSNSRSEMNVSTLELGDSALYLCASSVWGEASSYEQYFGPGTRLTVT.

This clonotype has ten or more counts. The chain employs TRBV12-3 or TRBV12-4 and TRBJ2-7; TRBD2 aligns across 7 bases. The length of the CDR3 is 16 residues. V shed 3 bases and J 5 bases; nucleotides not matched to a gene: 13. The CDR3 coding sequence is TGTGCCAGCAGTTTGGTCGTGGGAGTGGGGGGGGACGAGCAGTACTTC. Amino acid sequence: CASSLVVGVGGDEQYF.

This clonotype was picked up a small number of times. This sequence joins TRBV7-2 and TRBJ2-7, with D possibly being TRBD1 or TRBD2 (5 bases each). This CDR3 has 16 residues. V lost 5 bases and J 6 bases, leaving 23 bases between the germline ends. Germline CDR1 SGHTA, CDR2 FQGNSA. In DNA form, the CDR3 reads TGTGCCAGCAGCCCCGGGGCCTCTCCAAAGAAGAGCGAGCAGTACTTC. It specifies CASSPGASPKKSEQYF. The complete variable domain, with remaining parts taken from reference TRBV7-2 and TRBJ2-7, reads GAGVSQSPSNKVTEKGKDVELRCDPISGHTALYWYRQSLGQGLEFLIYFQGNSAPDKSGLPSDRFSAERTGGSVSTLTIQRTQQEDSAVYLCASSPGASPKKSEQYFGPGTRLTVT.

This clonotype was found a few times. The chain employs TRBV12-3 or TRBV12-4 and TRBJ2-1; tentatively, D is TRBD1 or TRBD2 (6 bases each). The CDR3 runs 14 residues. The V end lost 3 bases, the J end lost 9 bases, and 15 bases lay between the germline ends. The CDR3 DNA follows: TGTGCCAGCAGTTTCGCGGAGGGGGGCGGTGAGCAGTTCTTC. Protein sequence: CASSFAEGGGEQFF.

This chain connects TRBV27 to TRBJ1-2; D not certain. The CDR3 runs to 13 residues. Trimming stripped 6 bases from V and 2 bases from J, with 10 bases between. Germline lookup yields CDR1 MNHEY and CDR2 SMNVEV (reference sequence). Here the CDR3 reads CASRETENYGYTF. For the CDR3, the DNA is TGTGCCAGCAGGGAAACAGAAAACTATGGCTACACCTTC.

The J gene is TRBJ2-6, the V gene TRBV6-2 or TRBV6-3; D might be TRBD1 (6 bases). The germline V gene encodes CDR1 MNHEY and CDR2 SVGEGT. Trimming took 2 bases from V and 4 from J, leaving 12 bases between them. The length of the CDR3 is 16 residues. CDR3 residues: CASSYPRGSGANVLTF. Written as DNA, the CDR3 is TGTGCCAGCAGTTACCCGAGGGGGTCCGGGGCCAACGTCCTGACTTTC.

The chain uses TRBV27 and TRBJ1-5; the match to TRBD1 covers 8 bases. This CDR3 region has 12 residues. Germline CDR1 reads MNHEY; CDR2 reads SMNVEV (reference sequence). Trimming removed 6 bases from V and 7 bases from J; junction bases left unmatched: 2. The CDR3 coding sequence is TGTGCCAGCAGGCAGGGGGCGCAGCCCCAGCATTTT. It encodes CASRQGAQPQHF.

This clonotype came up many times. The V call is TRBV11-2, the J call TRBJ1-6, with D unresolved. Germline-derived CDR1 and CDR2 are SGHAT and FQNNGV. Between the trimmed V and J ends, which lost 2 bases and 6 bases, there was a span of 5 bases. The CDR3 is made up of 13 amino acids. The CDR3 loop is CASSLPPNSPLHF. CDR3 DNA: TGTGCCAGCAGCTTACCCCCTAATTCACCCCTCCACTTT.

This clonotype was found once. This sequence joins TRBV4-1 and TRBJ2-7, with D uncertain. CDR1 and CDR2 (germline): MGHRA, YSYEKL. V lost 0 bases and J 2 bases, leaving 8 bases between the germline ends. CDR3 length: 14 residues. This CDR3 is CASSQEGFPYEQYF. In nucleotides, the CDR3 is TGCGCCAGCAGCCAAGAGGGGTTCCCCTACGAGCAGTACTTC.

This clonotype occurred a few times. J is TRBJ2-7 and V is TRBV4-1; TRBD2 is a possible D gene (6 bases). Germline V lookup: CDR1 MGHRA, CDR2 YSYEKL. CDR3 size: 15 residues. The V end was cut by 3 bases, the J end by 3 bases, with 15 bases between. CDR3 bases: TGCGCCAGCAGCCACCCGTCTCGGGGGAACTACGAGCAGTACTTC. As protein: CASSHPSRGNYEQYF.

This clonotype was observed at least ten times. The chain carries TRBV11-2 and TRBJ2-5; TRBD1 matches 7 bases. This CDR3 has 16 amino acids. Looked up from germline, CDR1 is SGHAT and CDR2 is FQNNGV. V gave up 3 bases and J gave up 6 bases; unmatched junction bases: 13. The chain's CDR3 is CASSFTYAGTEKTQYF. The CDR3 region has the DNA TGTGCCAGCAGCTTTACGTACGCCGGGACAGAGAAGACCCAGTACTTC.

This clonotype was counted a few times. The CDR3: CATRPAGVNEQFF. CDR3 DNA: TGTGCCACCCGCCCCGCGGGGGTTAATGAGCAGTTCTTC. J is TRBJ2-1 and V is TRBV24-1; 7 nucleotides match TRBD2. In germline, CDR1 is KGHDR, CDR2 SFDVKD. V lost 9 bases to trimming and J lost 7 bases; unmatched junction nucleotides: 8. This CDR3 region has 13 residues.

This clonotype was counted at least ten times. The V gene is TRBV28, the J gene TRBJ2-7; possibly TRBD2 for D (5 bases). The V gene's germline CDR1 is MDHEN and CDR2 SYDVKM. Deletions cut 8 bases from V and 4 bases from J, with 12 bases between. The CDR3 contains 12 residues. The CDR3 here is CASSQAEYEQYF. The CDR3, as DNA: TGTGCCAGCTCCCAAGCGGAATACGAGCAGTACTTC.

In this sample, this clonotype turned up a few times. The gene calls are TRBV19 and TRBJ1-2; TRBD1 matches 7 bases. The CDR3 contains 15 residues. After removal of 9 bases from V and 5 bases from J, the junction contained 15 bases not matched to a gene. Germline-derived CDR1 and CDR2 are LNHDA and SQIVND (reference sequence). CDR3 DNA: TGTGCCAGCACTGACCTCGGGACAGCGGTTTATGGCTACACCTTC. Translated, it gives CASTDLGTAVYGYTF.

This clonotype was detected only a few times. The J gene is TRBJ2-3, the V gene TRBV5-1, with 10 bases matching TRBD1. The ends lost 4 bases at V and 4 bases at J; junction bases unmatched: 6. The germline CDR1 and CDR2 sequences are SGHRS and YFSETQ. CDR3 size: 15 residues. In DNA form, the CDR3 reads TGCGCCAGCAGCCCCGGGACAGGGGTGGCAGATACGCAGTATTTT. Amino acid sequence: CASSPGTGVADTQYF.